These 15 T cell receptor beta chains share one sample of origin, sequenced in a study of OX40 agonist ivuxolimab in advanced cancers. Clones were read by immunoSEQ multiplex PCR, and TCRdb kept only the in-frame ones, dropping some. The sample has about 86,000 clones, around 88% seen once; the top ten hold approximately 1.5%. Sequenced here: CD4+ or CD8+ T cells sorted from blood, sampled in a trial of the OX40 agonist ivuxolimab. The receptors here all came from an adult with an advanced solid tumor such as melanoma, head and neck, liver or kidney cancer.

The gene calls are TRBV14 and TRBJ1-2; D gene ambiguous. CDR1 and CDR2 (germline): SGHDN, FVKESK. Trimming left V 1 base short and J 7 bases short, with 10 bases between. The length of the CDR3 is 13 residues. DNA of the CDR3: TGTGCCAGCAGCCAAGTTGGACTAAGTGGCTACACCTTC. It encodes CASSQVGLSGYTF.

The rearrangement uses TRBV7-3 and TRBJ2-1; TRBD2 aligns across 9 bases. The CDR3 contains 15 residues. Germline CDR1 and CDR2: SGHTA and FQGTGA. Trimming cost V 2 bases and J 7 bases; bases outside gene matches: 6. CDR3 residues: CASSLEGLAANEQFF. The DNA for the CDR3 is TGTGCCAGCAGCTTAGAGGGACTAGCAGCGAATGAGCAGTTCTTC. Combining the CDR3 with reference TRBV7-3 and TRBJ2-1 gives the whole variable domain GAGVSQTPSNKVTEKGKYVELRCDPISGHTALYWYRQSLGQGPEFLIYFQGTGAADDSGLPNDRFFAVRPEGSVSTLKIQRTERGDSAVYLCASSLEGLAANEQFFGPGTRLTVL.

DNA for the CDR3: TGTGCCAGCAGTTACTCGAGGGGCGAGCAGTACTTC. This codes for CASSYSRGEQYF. The chain employs TRBV6-5 and TRBJ2-7; either TRBD1 or TRBD2 may fit D (5 bases each). Germline V gene data show CDR1 as MNHEY and CDR2 as SVGAGI. The CDR3 length is 12 residues. V lost 0 bases and J lost 6, with 6 bases in between.

The chain is built from TRBV5-5 and TRBJ2-5; 8 bases fit TRBD1. The CDR3 has 16 amino acids. J lost 7 bases, V lost 4 bases, and 15 bases had no gene match. The germline CDR1 and CDR2 sequences are SGHKS and YYEKEE (reference sequence). The DNA for the CDR3 is TGTGCCAGCAGCGGACCCGGGACAGGTTCTCCGGGGACCCAGTACTTC. This encodes CASSGPGTGSPGTQYF.

V and J are TRBV28 and TRBJ1-2; 8 positions agree with TRBD1. The CDR3 consists of 15 residues. The J segment lost 4 bases and the V segment lost 7 bases, leaving 11 bases of the junction unmatched. Germline V CDR1 and CDR2: MDHEN, SYDVKM. The CDR3 DNA follows: TGTGCCAGCACTCCCCCGGACAGGGCCGCCTATGGCTACACCTTC. This codes for CASTPPDRAAYGYTF.

The chain links TRBV5-6 to TRBJ2-7, with 13 bases matching TRBD2. The CDR3 spans 16 residues. J lost 3 bases, V lost 4 bases, and 7 bases had no gene match. Germline loops: CDR1 SGHDT, CDR2 YYEEEE. CDR3 nucleotide sequence: TGTGCCAGCAGCATTCTCGGACTAGCGGGGGACTACGAGCAGTACTTC. Its translation is CASSILGLAGDYEQYF.

The gene calls are TRBV7-2 and TRBJ2-3, with a weak D call TRBD2 (6 bases). The CDR3 is made up of 15 amino acids. CDR1 is SGHTA and CDR2 is FQGNSA in the germline V gene. V shed 3 bases and J shed 3 bases, with 13 bases lying between them. CDR3 sequence: CASSLERVRTDTQYF. The CDR3 coding sequence is TGTGCCAGCAGCTTGGAGCGGGTTCGAACAGATACGCAGTATTTT.

In this sample, this clone turned up once. J is TRBJ2-3 and V is TRBV6-1; no definite D call. V lost 6 bases, J lost 0 bases, and 10 bases lay in between. CDR3 length: 14 amino acids. The V gene's germline CDR1 is MNHNS and CDR2 SASEGT. CDR3 protein: CASRVRPSTDTQYF. Here the CDR3 DNA reads TGTGCCAGCAGGGTACGACCTAGCACAGATACGCAGTATTTT.

The chain links TRBV11-2 to TRBJ1-3, with D possibly TRBD1 on 5 matching bases. Germline CDR1 SGHAT, CDR2 FQNNGV. CDR3 length: 17 residues. Trimming left V 4 bases short and J 0 bases short, with 16 bases between. This CDR3 is CASSSRGSPSSGNTIYF. In DNA, the CDR3 is TGTGCCAGCAGCTCCCGGGGCAGCCCTAGCTCTGGAAACACCATATATTTT. Using reference TRBV11-2 and TRBJ1-3 for the parts outside the CDR3, the full variable domain is EAGVAQSPRYKIIEKRQSVAFWCNPISGHATLYWYQQILGQGPKLLIQFQNNGVVDDSQLPKDRFSAERLKGVDSTLKIQPAKLEDSAVYLCASSSRGSPSSGNTIYFGEGSWLTVV.

This rearrangement joins TRBV21-1 to TRBJ1-6. TRBV21-1 is a pseudogene. The CDR3 consists of 16 residues. In DNA form, the CDR3 reads TGTGCCAGCAGCAGTCGCCAGGGGAGGGGTAATTCACCCCTCCACTTT. Its protein is CASSSRQGRGNSPLHF.

The rearrangement uses TRBV28 and TRBJ1-2; D remains unclear. V lost 6 bases and J 3 bases, leaving 11 bases between the germline ends. This CDR3 has 13 residues. Germline CDR1 MDHEN, CDR2 SYDVKM. The CDR3 coding sequence is TGTGCCAGCAGGCGGACGGCTTACTATGGCTACACCTTC. It is translated as CASRRTAYYGYTF.

A note on this clone: The same CDR3 arises from other DNA sequences in this sample as well. This rearrangement joins TRBV18 to TRBJ2-1, with TRBD2 matching 8 bases. CDR3 size: 13 residues. V dropped 3 bases and J dropped 9; count of bases not matched to a gene: 4. CDR1 and CDR2 (germline): KGHSH, LQKENI. This chain's CDR3 is CASSPGGAGEQFF. CDR3 coding DNA: TGTGCCAGCTCACCCGGGGGGGCAGGTGAGCAGTTCTTC. The full variable domain, in which reference TRBV18 and TRBJ2-1 provide the parts outside the CDR3, is NAGVMQNPRHLVRRRGQEARLRCSPMKGHSHVYWYRQLPEEGLKFMVYLQKENIIDESGMPKERFSAEFPKEGPSILRIQQVVRGDSAAYFCASSPGGAGEQFFGPGTRLTVL.

J is TRBJ2-2 and V is TRBV18, with 13 bases matching TRBD2. Trimming took 6 bases from V and 7 from J; bases not matched to a gene: 8. The germline V gene encodes CDR1 KGHSH and CDR2 LQKENI. The CDR3 spans 16 residues. The CDR3 coding sequence is TGTGCCAGCTCCGCAGGACTAGCGGGAGTCTTCGGGGAGCTGTTTTTT. Amino acids: CASSAGLAGVFGELFF.

This clone was observed a single time. The rearrangement joins TRBV28 to TRBJ1-2, with D possibly matching TRBD1 (5 bases). The ends were cut back, 2 bases at V and 6 bases at J, with 22 bases in the middle. Germline V gene sequence: CDR1 MDHEN, CDR2 SYDVKM. There are 17 residues in the CDR3. The CDR3 reads CASSLGARARLRDGYTF. Here the CDR3 DNA reads TGTGCCAGCAGTTTAGGGGCCCGGGCAAGGCTTCGTGATGGCTACACCTTC.

The chain combines TRBV5-1 with TRBJ1-2; no definite D call. The V gene lost 1 base and the J gene lost 7 bases, with 17 bases spanning the gap. The CDR3 consists of 15 residues. The germline V gene encodes CDR1 SGHRS and CDR2 YFSETQ. The CDR3 DNA reads TGCGCCAGCAGCTTGCTTCAGTCACGCGCTAGTGGCTACACCTTC. This sequence encodes CASSLLQSRASGYTF. Combining the CDR3 with reference TRBV5-1 and TRBJ1-2 gives the whole variable domain KAGVTQTPRYLIKTRGQQVTLSCSPISGHRSVSWYQQTPGQGLQFLFEYFSETQRNKGNFPGRFSGRQFSNSRSEMNVSTLELGDSALYLCASSLLQSRASGYTFGSGTRLTVV.